This T cell receptor (beta chain) was recorded in a study of blood T cell repertoires in COVID-19. Germline V gene lookup returns CDR1 MNHEY and CDR2 SVGEGT. Trimming cost V 0 bases and J 4 bases, with 9 bases left between them. The CDR3 consists of 14 residues. Under the authors' procedure: How many nucleated cells were present was estimated from reference gene primer amplification. Only in-frame clones appear in the TCRdb table, and some are missing; sequencing was by immunoSEQ multiplex PCR. V, J and clone size are taken as reported in that table, and D and trimming were inferred from the DNA itself. The sample lists 100,000 to 150,000 clones; about 88% were seen once.

The V and J genes are TRBV6-2 or TRBV6-3 and TRBJ2-5; D gene ambiguous. This TCR was sampled from a woman older than 75 with acute or convalescent COVID-19. Input material: peripheral blood. The DNA of the CDR3 is TGTGCCAGCAGTTACTCGGCCAGAGGAGAGACCCAGTACTTC. Amino acid sequence: CASSYSARGETQYF.